This is a list of T cell receptor beta chains from one sample in a study of blood T cell repertoires in COVID-19. Assay used: immunoSEQ multiplex PCR; TCRdb lists only in-frame clones, some missing. The repertoire consists of approximately 210,000 clones, with around 94% occurring once and the leading ten covering approximately 0.69%. Sample: peripheral blood. The receptor set was obtained from a man aged 25-40 years with COVID-19, enrolled during active disease. CDR3s include the opening cysteine and the closing phenylalanine or tryptophan. D genes are given only for firm matches. Some rows have no size entry. The others give once, few or many, or a class for an expanded clone.

CDR3nt: TGTGCCAGCAGCCCCCCGCCGCGGGGCCTCTATAATTCACCCCTCCACTTT
CDR3aa: CASSPPPRGLYNSPLHF
d_gene: -
abundance: -
j_gene: TRBJ1-6
len: 17
v_gene: TRBV7-2

CDR3nt: TGTGCCAGCAACAAGAGTCCAGGGGGGCGTGAAAAACTGTTTTTT
CDR3aa: CASNKSPGGREKLFF
d_gene: TRBD1
abundance: -
j_gene: TRBJ1-4
len: 15
v_gene: TRBV6-6

CDR3nt: TGCAGTGCTACGAGCGGGCACGAGCAGTACTTC
CDR3aa: CSATSGHEQYF
d_gene: -
abundance: once
j_gene: TRBJ2-7
len: 11
v_gene: TRBV20-1

CDR3nt: TGTGCCACACACAAGGGACAGATCTCCTACGAGCAGTACTTC
CDR3aa: CATHKGQISYEQYF
d_gene: TRBD1
abundance: -
j_gene: TRBJ2-7
len: 14
v_gene: TRBV19

CDR3nt: TGTGCCAGTAGTATTGTGGGGCAGGGTGAATTCTCCCCCTACGAGCAGTACTTC
CDR3aa: CASSIVGQGEFSPYEQYF
d_gene: -
abundance: -
j_gene: TRBJ2-7
len: 18
v_gene: TRBV19

CDR3nt: TGTGCCAGCACCTGGGGAGCCTACGAGCAGTACTTC
CDR3aa: CASTWGAYEQYF
d_gene: -
abundance: -
j_gene: TRBJ2-7
len: 12
v_gene: TRBV7-9

CDR3nt: TGCAGCGTTGAAGGCCCCGGACAGAGGTCTCTGAACACTGAAGCTTTCTTT
CDR3aa: CSVEGPGQRSLNTEAFF
d_gene: -
abundance: -
j_gene: TRBJ1-1
len: 17
v_gene: TRBV29-1

CDR3nt: TGTGCCAGCAGGATAGGTCGGGGGGAAAAACTGTTTTTT
CDR3aa: CASRIGRGEKLFF
d_gene: -
abundance: -
j_gene: TRBJ1-4
len: 13
v_gene: TRBV6-5

CDR3nt: TGTGCCAGCAGCTTAGGAGCGAACACTGAAGCTTTCTTT
CDR3aa: CASSLGANTEAFF
d_gene: -
abundance: once
j_gene: TRBJ1-1
len: 13
v_gene: TRBV13

CDR3nt: TGCGCCAGCAGTGTTAGCGGGGGCCCGAGCTCCTACAATGAGCAGTTCTTC
CDR3aa: CASSVSGGPSSYNEQFF
d_gene: TRBD2
abundance: -
j_gene: TRBJ2-1
len: 17
v_gene: TRBV10-2

CDR3nt: TGTGCCACCAGTGATAGAAGGACAGGAGGGACTGAAGCTTTCTTT
CDR3aa: CATSDRRTGGTEAFF
d_gene: TRBD1
abundance: -
j_gene: TRBJ1-1
len: 15
v_gene: TRBV24-1

CDR3nt: TGTGCCAGCAGCTTAGGGGGAGTAGGAAGCTCCTACGAGCAGTACTTC
CDR3aa: CASSLGGVGSSYEQYF
d_gene: -
abundance: -
j_gene: TRBJ2-7
len: 16
v_gene: TRBV7-9

CDR3nt: TGTGCCAGCAGTGGGGTCAGGGGGCCCCGCACAGATACGCAGTATTTT
CDR3aa: CASSGVRGPRTDTQYF
d_gene: TRBD1
abundance: -
j_gene: TRBJ2-3
len: 16
v_gene: TRBV6-1

CDR3nt: TGTGCCAGCTCGCCTCAGGACAGGGGCGACTCACCCCTCCACTTT
CDR3aa: CASSPQDRGDSPLHF
d_gene: TRBD1
abundance: -
j_gene: TRBJ1-6
len: 15
v_gene: TRBV18

CDR3nt: TGTGCCAGCAGTTTATTGCAGGGGCCCGGGTTGGAGACCCAGTACTTC
CDR3aa: CASSLLQGPGLETQYF
d_gene: -
abundance: -
j_gene: TRBJ2-5
len: 16
v_gene: TRBV28

CDR3nt: TGCAGTGCTAGTGTAGGGACTAGCCCATCCAATGAGCAGTTCTTC
CDR3aa: CSASVGTSPSNEQFF
d_gene: TRBD2
abundance: -
j_gene: TRBJ2-1
len: 15
v_gene: TRBV20-1

CDR3nt: TGTGCCAGCAGTGAACTGAGGGGGGGCGGCACCGGGGAGCTGTTTTTT
CDR3aa: CASSELRGGGTGELFF
d_gene: -
abundance: -
j_gene: TRBJ2-2
len: 16
v_gene: TRBV6-1

CDR3nt: TGTGCCAGCAGCCTACTAGCGGGGGGCACAGATACGCAGTATTTT
CDR3aa: CASSLLAGGTDTQYF
d_gene: TRBD2
abundance: -
j_gene: TRBJ2-3
len: 15
v_gene: TRBV11-1

CDR3nt: TGTGCCAGCAGCCGAGGACAGGGGAGAAGCAATCAGCCCCAGCATTTT
CDR3aa: CASSRGQGRSNQPQHF
d_gene: TRBD1
abundance: -
j_gene: TRBJ1-5
len: 16
v_gene: TRBV3-1/TRBV3-2

CDR3nt: TGTGCCAGCAGCCAGGGGGGACCACCCTCTGGAAACACCATATATTTT
CDR3aa: CASSQGGPPSGNTIYF
d_gene: TRBD1
abundance: -
j_gene: TRBJ1-3
len: 16
v_gene: TRBV28

CDR3nt: TGTGCCTGGACACGCGAAACCGACCCTAGGGGGCTTGGAAGGGGTGAGCAGTTCTTC
CDR3aa: CAWTRETDPRGLGRGEQFF
d_gene: TRBD1
abundance: -
j_gene: TRBJ2-1
len: 19
v_gene: TRBV30

CDR3nt: TGTGCCAGCAGCACCGGGACAGTCACTCAGCCCCAGCATTTT
CDR3aa: CASSTGTVTQPQHF
d_gene: TRBD1
abundance: -
j_gene: TRBJ1-5
len: 14
v_gene: TRBV6-5